These 24 T cell receptor beta chains were all obtained from the same sample, sequenced in a study of blood T cell repertoires in COVID-19. Repertoires were generated with immunoSEQ multiplex PCR, while TCRdb's copy carries only in-frame clones and drops some. This table holds around 46,000 clones, roughly 86% found once. Sequencing input: PBMCs or T cells enriched from blood (not recorded which). The receptors derive from a woman between 45 and 65 years old who had recovered from COVID-19.

This clone was counted between two and nine times. V is TRBV6-2 or TRBV6-3 and J is TRBJ2-7, with 15 bases aligning to TRBD2. Germline loops: CDR1 MNHEY, CDR2 SVGEGT. V lost 6 bases, J lost 6 bases, and 9 bases stayed unmatched. The CDR3 contains 16 residues. The CDR3, as DNA: TGTGCCAGCAGCAGAGGACTAGCGGGAGGGCCGAGCGAGCAGTACTTC. Translation gives CASSRGLAGGPSEQYF.

This chain connects TRBV7-2 to TRBJ2-3; TRBD2 agrees at 8 bases. CDR1 is SGHTA, CDR2 FQGNSA, per germline. V trimming: 1 base; J trimming: 0 bases; junction bases outside the gene matches: 3. CDR3 size: 16 residues. The CDR3 region is CASSLGLAGSTDTQYF. In DNA, the CDR3 is TGTGCCAGCAGCTTAGGGCTAGCGGGTAGCACAGATACGCAGTATTTT.

The rearrangement links TRBV19 to TRBJ1-2; 7 nucleotides agree with TRBD1. Trimming took 6 bases from V and 6 from J; bases not matched to a gene: 4. The CDR3 totals 12 residues. Per germline, CDR1 LNHDA and CDR2 SQIVND (reference sequence). The CDR3 protein is CASSPTGDGYTF. The CDR3 region has the DNA TGTGCCAGTAGCCCCACAGGGGATGGCTACACCTTC.

The chain is built from TRBV5-4 and TRBJ2-5; 8 bases fit TRBD1. V lost 5 bases and J lost 5; bases outside the gene matches: 5. The CDR3 length is 13 residues. Germline CDR1 and CDR2: SGHNT and YYREEE (reference sequence). CDR3 residues: CASSLTGAETQYF. CDR3 nucleotide sequence: TGTGCCAGCAGTTTGACAGGGGCGGAGACCCAGTACTTC. The full variable domain, with the rest looked up from reference TRBV5-4 and TRBJ2-5, is ETGVTQSPTHLIKTRGQQVTLRCSSQSGHNTVSWYQQALGQGPQFIFQYYREEENGRGNFPPRFSGLQFPNYSSELNVNALELDDSALYLCASSLTGAETQYFGPGTRLLVL.

This sequence joins TRBV28 and TRBJ2-7; the D gene is possibly TRBD1 (6 bases). The CDR3 contains 14 residues. Germline-derived CDR1 and CDR2 are MDHEN and SYDVKM. Trimming took off 5 bases at V and 2 bases at J, with 13 bases between the two ends. CDR3 region: CASSDRRLAYEQYF. CDR3 DNA: TGTGCCAGCAGTGACAGGCGCCTAGCCTACGAGCAGTACTTC.

This chain joins TRBV6-5 and TRBJ2-5, with D perhaps matching TRBD1 (6 bases). The CDR3 sequence is 15 residues long. Trimming took 0 bases from V and 1 from J, leaving 9 bases between them. Germline V gene data show CDR1 as MNHEY and CDR2 as SVGAGI. CDR3 residues: CASSYSTDSQETQYF. CDR3 coding DNA: TGTGCCAGCAGTTACTCGACGGACAGCCAAGAGACCCAGTACTTC.

The V gene is TRBV19, the J gene TRBJ2-2, with 12 bases lining up with TRBD2. CDR3 length: 16 amino acids. Germline trimming cut 5 bases from V and 3 bases from J; bases unmatched to any gene: 4. Germline V gene lookup returns CDR1 LNHDA and CDR2 SQIVND (reference sequence). CDR3 sequence reads: CASSVGLAGYTGELFF. The CDR3 region has the DNA TGTGCCAGTAGTGTTGGACTAGCGGGGTACACCGGGGAGCTGTTTTTT.

This clone came up once. The gene calls are TRBV3-1 (or the pseudogene TRBV3-2) and TRBJ2-7, with D possibly matching TRBD2 (6 bases). The V end lost 5 bases, the J end lost 5 bases, and 16 bases lay between the germline ends. The CDR3 has 14 amino acids. The germline gives CDR1 LGHDT, CDR2 YNNKEL (reference sequence). In nucleotides, the CDR3 is TGTGCCAGCAGCTCCCACCCTACTAGCCACGAGCAGTACTTC. It is translated as CASSSHPTSHEQYF.

This chain joins TRBV7-9 and TRBJ1-6; D remains unclear. Germline assignment: CDR1 SEHNR and CDR2 FQNEAQ (reference sequence). The CDR3 consists of 16 residues. The V and J ends lost 5 bases and 4 bases respectively, with 15 bases between them. The CDR3: CASSRSREAYNSPLHF. The CDR3 nucleotides read TGTGCCAGCAGCCGAAGCCGGGAGGCGTATAATTCACCCCTCCACTTT.

This clone has more than one count but fewer than ten. The chain couples TRBV19 to TRBJ2-1; 8 bases line up with TRBD2. J lost 7 bases, V lost 1 base, and 9 bases had no gene match. CDR3 size: 16 residues. Germline CDR1 LNHDA, CDR2 SQIVND (reference sequence). The CDR3 is CASSIGVAGPKNEQFF. The CDR3 coding sequence is TGTGCCAGTAGTATAGGGGTAGCGGGGCCAAAAAATGAGCAGTTCTTC. The full variable domain, its missing parts supplied by reference TRBV19 and TRBJ2-1, is DGGITQSPKYLFRKEGQNVTLSCEQNLNHDAMYWYRQDPGQGLRLIYYSQIVNDFQKGDIAEGYSVSREKKESFPLTVTSAQKNPTAFYLCASSIGVAGPKNEQFFGPGTRLTVL.

The chain uses TRBV10-3 and TRBJ1-3; 10 nucleotides line up with TRBD1. CDR3 length: 17 residues. Germline values: CDR1 ENHRY, CDR2 SYGVKD. The trim removed 10 bases at V and 3 bases at J, leaving 15 bases unmatched. As DNA, the CDR3 is TGTGCCACAAAGGGGGGGACAGGGGCCTCAGGTGGAAACACCATATATTTT. This translates into CATKGGTGASGGNTIYF.

The chain joins TRBV7-9 to TRBJ1-2, with D possibly matching TRBD1 (5 bases). Germline CDR1 SEHNR, CDR2 FQNEAQ (reference sequence). V was clipped by 5 bases and J by 7 bases, with 17 bases between them. The CDR3 covers 14 residues. CDR3 sequence reads: CASSPDGGVVGYTF. Written as DNA, the CDR3 is TGTGCCAGCAGCCCAGATGGGGGGGTGGTTGGCTACACCTTC.

The rearrangement joins TRBV18 to TRBJ2-3; TRBD2 might be the D (5 bases). The CDR3 spans 15 residues. Trimming pared 3 bases from V and 2 bases from J, leaving 12 bases between. CDR1 and CDR2 (germline): KGHSH, LQKENI. In nucleotides, the CDR3 is TGTGCCAGCTCACCTGGACTTGCCTACACAGATACGCAGTATTTT. Translating it yields CASSPGLAYTDTQYF.

This sequence joins TRBV7-2 and TRBJ2-7; possible D gene TRBD1, 6 bases. The CDR3 has 12 residues. CDR1 SGHTA and CDR2 FQGNSA come from the germline V gene. V was shortened by 5 bases and J by 6 bases, with 11 bases between the two germline ends. CDR3 bases: TGTGCCAGCAGCCCGAACAGGGTCGAGCAGTACTTC. Residues: CASSPNRVEQYF.

The gene calls are TRBV7-2 and TRBJ1-2, with 7 positions matching TRBD1. The CDR3 spans 14 residues. V shed 5 bases and J 5 bases; nucleotides not matched to a gene: 8. CDR1 and CDR2 from the germline V gene are SGHTA and FQGNSA. The CDR3 nucleotides read TGTGCCAGCAGCCCTAAGGGGGCGTTTTATGGCTACACCTTC. Translated, it gives CASSPKGAFYGYTF.

The V gene is TRBV4-3, the J gene TRBJ1-6; D is unclear. CDR1 is LGHNA, CDR2 YSLEER, per germline. The V gene lost 1 base and the J gene lost 0 bases, with 4 bases spanning the gap. This CDR3 contains 15 residues. CDR3 in amino acids: CASSQGSSYNSPLHF. The DNA for the CDR3 is TGCGCCAGCAGCCAAGGGAGCTCCTATAATTCACCCCTCCACTTT.

The gene calls are TRBV9 and TRBJ1-5, with D possibly matching TRBD1 (6 bases). CDR1 SGDLS and CDR2 YYNGEE come from the germline V gene. The CDR3 contains 15 residues. Trimming removed 4 bases at V and 1 base at J, with 12 bases between. The CDR3 sequence: CASSLGTSSNQPQHF. The CDR3 DNA reads as TGTGCCAGCAGCCTTGGGACATCGAGCAATCAGCCCCAGCATTTT.

The J gene is TRBJ2-7, the V gene TRBV19; D is perhaps TRBD2 (5 bases). Deletions cut 3 bases from V and 3 bases from J, with 18 bases between. The CDR3 is made up of 16 amino acids. Germline CDR1 and CDR2: LNHDA and SQIVND (reference sequence). The CDR3 nucleotides read TGTGCCAGTAGTATTAGTTTCGGGGTAGCGCGCTACGAGCAGTACTTC. It codes for CASSISFGVARYEQYF.

The chain joins TRBV16 to TRBJ2-5; TRBD2 is a possible D gene (6 bases). The V gene's germline CDR1 is KGHSY and CDR2 FQNENV. Trimming shortened V by 4 bases and J by 7 bases, and 13 bases separated the two germline ends. The CDR3 runs to 13 residues. As DNA, the CDR3 is TGTGCCAGCAGCCCCCGCGGGGATGGGACCCAGTACTTC. It specifies CASSPRGDGTQYF.

The chain joins TRBV20-1 to TRBJ2-1, with D possibly being TRBD1 (5 bases). The CDR3 consists of 17 residues. CDR1 and CDR2 from the germline V gene are DFQATT and SNEGSKA (reference sequence). Trimming took 3 bases from V and 7 from J, leaving 25 bases between them. The CDR3 coding sequence is TGCAGTGCTAGTGGGATTGTAGGACCCTCGAAGGGGAATGAGCAGTTCTTC. Protein product: CSASGIVGPSKGNEQFF.

This chain connects TRBV4-2 to TRBJ2-3, with TRBD2 identical over 9 bases. CDR1 LGHNA and CDR2 YNFKEQ come from the germline V gene. Germline trimming cut 2 bases from V and 6 bases from J; bases unmatched to any gene: 6. The CDR3 covers 15 residues. CDR3 sequence reads: CASSQRVAGVDTQYF. CDR3 bases: TGTGCCAGCAGCCAACGAGTAGCGGGGGTGGATACGCAGTATTTT.

The V and J genes are TRBV21-1 and TRBJ2-4; the table's TRBD2 call for D was not verified on the DNA. TRBV21-1 represents a pseudogene. The length of the CDR3 is 16 residues. The CDR3 protein is CASSNYRRAGKNIQYF. CDR3 nucleotides: TGTGCCAGCAGCAACTACCGCCGCGCCGGTAAAAACATTCAGTACTTC.

The chain links TRBV5-1 to TRBJ2-2; 8 nucleotides agree with TRBD1. The CDR3 is made up of 16 amino acids. Per germline, CDR1 SGHRS and CDR2 YFSETQ. V shed 3 bases, J shed 1 base, and the junction held 5 bases outside the gene matches. CDR3 in amino acids: CASSSGTGLNTGELFF. The DNA for the CDR3 is TGCGCCAGCAGCTCGGGGACAGGCCTGAACACCGGGGAGCTGTTTTTT.

The genes are TRBV6-6 and TRBJ2-7; TRBD1 matches at 11 bases. The germline V gene has CDR1 MNHNY and CDR2 SVGAGI (reference sequence). Trimming removed 6 bases from V and 4 bases from J; junction bases left unmatched: 8. This CDR3 spans 15 amino acids. CDR3 DNA: TGTGCCAGCAGACTACCGGGACAGGGGGTATACGAGCAGTACTTC. Protein product: CASRLPGQGVYEQYF.